This passage covers 30 T cell receptor beta chains from one sample sequenced in a study of T-cell reconstitution after alpha-beta-depleted transplantation in children. The TCRbeta library was prepared with unique molecular identifiers. TCRdb analysed the PCR reads with MiXCR anew, one entry per CDR3 protein. The table lists a few hundred thousand distinct CDR3 sequences, 43% of them singletons, with approximately 25% in the top ten. The specimen was PBMCs, collected before TCRalphabeta/CD19-depleted stem cell transplant. These receptors all stem from a girl aged 2 to 10 with aplastic anemia, due to receive a stem cell transplant.

This chain uses TRBV20-1 with TRBJ2-7, with D possibly being TRBD1 (6 bases). Trimming pared 1 base from V and 6 bases from J, leaving 7 bases between. The germline V gene has CDR1 DFQATT and CDR2 SNEGSKA (reference sequence). This CDR3 is built from 11 residues. This chain's CDR3 is CSARAGVEQYF. The CDR3 nucleotides read TGCAGTGCTAGAGCAGGGGTCGAGCAGTACTTC.

This clonotype has a handful of counts. The CDR3 region has the DNA TGTGCCAGCAGCTTGGTTGCGTCCGGGGAGCTGTTTTTT. The encoded protein is CASSLVASGELFF. The chain carries TRBV5-6 and TRBJ2-2; D is uncertain. Per the germline V gene, CDR1 is SGHDT and CDR2 is YYEEEE. V was clipped by 0 bases and J by 6 bases, with 6 bases between them. CDR3 length: 13 amino acids. Using reference TRBV5-6 and TRBJ2-2 for the parts outside the CDR3, the full variable domain is DAGVTQSPTHLIKTRGQQVTLRCSPKSGHDTVSWYQQALGQGPQFIFQYYEEEERQRGNFPDRFSGHQFPNYSSELNVNALLLGDSALYLCASSLVASGELFFGEGSRLTVL.

V is TRBV2 and J is TRBJ2-7; 7 bases map to TRBD2. The CDR3 sequence is 14 residues long. J lost 3 bases, V lost 8 bases, and 10 bases had no gene match. From germline, CDR1 is SNHLY and CDR2 FYNNEI. The CDR3 DNA is TGTGCCAGCGATATCGGGACGGGGGGCTACGAGCAGTACTTC. It translates to CASDIGTGGYEQYF.

The gene calls are TRBV4-2 and TRBJ1-5; D uncertain. Germline V gene data show CDR1 as LGHNA and CDR2 as YNFKEQ. The CDR3 has 13 amino acids. Trimming took 4 bases from V and 8 from J, leaving 12 bases between them. The DNA for the CDR3 is TGTGCCAGCAGCCCCGGGCCCGGGGAGCCCCAGCATTTT. Protein product: CASSPGPGEPQHF.

This clonotype was seen a handful of times. The chain employs TRBV25-1 and TRBJ2-1; 9 bases are a match to TRBD1. Looked up from germline, CDR1 is MGHDK and CDR2 is SYGVNS. The ends lost 0 bases at V and 2 bases at J; junction bases unmatched: 8. This CDR3 spans 18 amino acids. The CDR3 is CASSEYKGTGGTYNEQFF. As DNA, the CDR3 is TGTGCCAGCAGTGAATATAAAGGAACAGGGGGCACCTACAATGAGCAGTTCTTC.

Of note for this clonotype: Germline is not matched at one junction end, which may reflect a read error. V usage is TRBV10-3 and J usage is TRBJ2-7; 11 positions match TRBD1. Germline-derived CDR1 and CDR2 are ENHRY and SYGVKD. This CDR3 comprises 12 residues. The CDR3 nucleotides are TGCGTAACGGGACAGGGGGCCTACGAGCAGTACTTC. Its translation is CVTGQGAYEQYF.

This clonotype has at least ten counts. The junction shows a germline mismatch at one end, possibly a read error. This chain uses TRBV5-1 with TRBJ2-5; 7 bases match TRBD1. The CDR3 sequence is 14 residues long. Germline assignment: CDR1 SGHRS and CDR2 YFSETQ. The CDR3 loop reads CASSLGTGEETQYF. Written as DNA, the CDR3 is TGTGCCAGCAGCTTAGGAACAGGGGAAGAGACCCAGTACTTC.

This clonotype was detected ten times or more. The genes are TRBV9 and TRBJ2-1, with D perhaps being TRBD1 or TRBD2 (5 bases each). The CDR3 spans 13 residues. Germline CDR1 reads SGDLS; CDR2 reads YYNGEE. Trimming took off 4 bases at V and 6 bases at J, with 11 bases between the two ends. The CDR3 is CASSPGTPNEQFF. DNA for the CDR3: TGTGCCAGCAGCCCCGGGACCCCCAATGAGCAGTTCTTC.

The gene calls are TRBV7-9 and TRBJ2-3; D may be TRBD2 (5 bases). Germline lookup yields CDR1 SEHNR and CDR2 FQNEAQ (reference sequence). V gave up 2 bases and J gave up 0 bases, with 15 bases separating them. This CDR3 has 17 amino acids. Here the CDR3 DNA reads TGTGCCAGCAGCTTATCCCAGCGGACCACTAGCACAGATACGCAGTATTTT. Translated, it gives CASSLSQRTTSTDTQYF.

This clonotype was detected ten times or more. The CDR3 here is CASSPGQGDEAFF. CDR3 nucleotides: TGCGCCAGCAGCCCAGGACAGGGTGATGAAGCTTTCTTT. The chain is built from TRBV5-1 and TRBJ1-1; the match to TRBD1 covers 8 bases. CDR3 length equals 13 residues. J lost 7 bases, V lost 4 bases, and 6 bases had no gene match. The germline V gene encodes CDR1 SGHRS and CDR2 YFSETQ.

The V call is TRBV6-5, the J call TRBJ2-1, with 10 bases fitting TRBD2. CDR3 length equals 18 residues. The V segment lost 2 bases and the J segment 4 bases; nucleotides outside the gene matches: 11. Looked up from germline, CDR1 is MNHEY and CDR2 is SVGAGI. The chain's CDR3 is CASSYGASGRIRYNEQFF. The CDR3 nucleotides are TGTGCCAGCAGTTACGGGGCTAGCGGGAGAATCCGGTACAATGAGCAGTTCTTC.

This chain connects TRBV5-1 to TRBJ2-7, with 9 positions matching TRBD1. The CDR3 totals 17 residues. The trim removed 3 bases at V and 1 base at J, leaving 11 bases unmatched. Germline assignment: CDR1 SGHRS and CDR2 YFSETQ. The CDR3 DNA follows: TGCGCCAGCAGCTGGGGGCCCCCGGGACAGGGATCCTACGAGCAGTACTTC. Residues: CASSWGPPGQGSYEQYF.

In its sample, this clonotype was seen many times. V and J are TRBV19 and TRBJ2-1; TRBD1 might be the D (6 bases). This CDR3 comprises 14 residues. Germline loops: CDR1 LNHDA, CDR2 SQIVND (reference sequence). Trimming removed 7 bases from V and 8 bases from J, with 18 bases in between. The CDR3 sequence: CASTLSHRDDEQFF. CDR3 DNA sequence: TGTGCCAGTACTTTATCCCACAGGGATGATGAGCAGTTCTTC.

This clonotype was seen more than once but under ten times. The chain couples TRBV6-2 or TRBV6-3 to TRBJ2-7, with D possibly being TRBD2 (5 bases). The CDR3 is 15 residues long. CDR1 is MNHEY and CDR2 is SVGEGT in the germline V gene. V was clipped by 5 bases and J by 7 bases, with 21 bases between them. The CDR3 region has the DNA TGTGCCAGCAGTAGGTGGGAGCCCTCTAGGGAGGAGCAGTACTTC. This translates into CASSRWEPSREEQYF.

This clonotype was detected a few times. The chain links TRBV20-1 to TRBJ2-5, with a possible D match to TRBD2 (6 bases). Germline V CDR1 and CDR2: DFQATT, SNEGSKA (reference sequence). V lost 1 base and J 1 base, leaving 10 bases between the germline ends. The length of the CDR3 is 14 residues. This CDR3 reads CSARAGLFQETQYF. CDR3 sequence (DNA): TGCAGTGCTAGAGCTGGACTATTCCAAGAGACCCAGTACTTC.

As concerns this clonotype: The junction does not match germline at one end; this may be a read error. This chain joins TRBV3-1 and TRBJ2-4; unclear D gene. The V gene's germline CDR1 is LGHDT and CDR2 YNNKEL (reference sequence). This CDR3 region has 15 residues. The CDR3 bases are TGTGCCACCAGCCAAGATAGTGGGACCAAAAACATTCAGTACTTC. Its protein product is CATSQDSGTKNIQYF. The variable domain in full, completed from reference TRBV3-1 and TRBJ2-4, reads DTAVSQTPKYLVTQMGNDKSIKCEQNLGHDTMYWYKQDSKKFLKIMFSYNNKELIINETVPNRFSPKSPDKAHLNLHINSLELGDSAVYFCATSQDSGTKNIQYFGAGTRLSVL.

A word on this clonotype: Relative to the germline gene, one junction end is altered; a read error may explain this. This rearrangement joins TRBV12-3 or TRBV12-4 to TRBJ2-4; 10 nucleotides line up with TRBD2. This CDR3 has 15 residues. DNA for the CDR3: TGTGCCAGCAGTTTTCTAGCGGGAGCCCAAAACATTCAGTACTTC. It yields the protein CASSFLAGAQNIQYF.

The gene calls are TRBV20-1 and TRBJ2-7, with D possibly being TRBD2 (5 bases). Germline V gene lookup returns CDR1 DFQATT and CDR2 SNEGSKA (reference sequence). The CDR3 covers 13 residues. The V end was cut by 3 bases, the J end by 0 bases, with 9 bases between. The CDR3 sequence: CSASHRDSYEQYF. Here the CDR3 DNA reads TGCAGTGCTAGTCACCGGGACTCCTACGAGCAGTACTTC.

The chain uses TRBV7-2 and TRBJ2-7; 9 nucleotides match TRBD2. The CDR3 extends over 16 amino acids. Germline V gene lookup returns CDR1 SGHTA and CDR2 FQGNSA. Trimming took 4 bases from V and 5 from J; bases not matched to a gene: 12. The CDR3 coding sequence is TGTGCCAGCAGCTCAGGGGGACTAGCCTTTTCCCACGAGCAGTACTTC. Its translation is CASSSGGLAFSHEQYF. Combining the CDR3 with reference TRBV7-2 and TRBJ2-7 gives the whole variable domain GAGVSQSPSNKVTEKGKDVELRCDPISGHTALYWYRQSLGQGLEFLIYFQGNSAPDKSGLPSDRFSAERTGGSVSTLTIQRTQQEDSAVYLCASSSGGLAFSHEQYFGPGTRLTVT.

The chain links TRBV18 to TRBJ2-4; D is possibly TRBD1 (6 bases). Germline CDR1 reads KGHSH; CDR2 reads LQKENI. The CDR3 loop spans 14 amino acids. V lost 1 base and J 5 bases, leaving 9 bases between the germline ends. The CDR3 loop reads CASSPHRVENIQYF. The CDR3 DNA sequence: TGTGCCAGCTCACCACACAGGGTGGAAAACATTCAGTACTTC.

At least ten counts were recorded for this clonotype. The rearrangement uses TRBV20-1 and TRBJ2-1; 8 nucleotides agree with TRBD2. The length of the CDR3 is 14 residues. Germline trimming cut 0 bases from V and 7 bases from J; bases unmatched to any gene: 5. Per the germline V gene, CDR1 is DFQATT and CDR2 is SNEGSKA (reference sequence). This chain's CDR3 is CSARDATSGNEQFF. DNA of the CDR3: TGCAGTGCTAGAGATGCAACTAGCGGAAATGAGCAGTTCTTC.

Ten or more counts support this clonotype. The V call is TRBV12-3 or TRBV12-4, the J call TRBJ1-1, with D tentatively TRBD1 (6 bases). This CDR3 comprises 16 residues. V shed 2 bases and J shed 5 bases, with 18 bases lying between them. CDR3 nucleotide sequence: TGTGCCAGCAGTTTATCGGGGGGGCGAGCTGGGACTGAAGCTTTCTTT. It translates to CASSLSGGRAGTEAFF.

The rearrangement uses TRBV7-2 and TRBJ1-4; D unresolved. CDR3 length: 12 residues. The ends were cut back, 1 base at V and 7 bases at J, with 4 bases in the middle. Germline CDR1 reads SGHTA; CDR2 reads FQGNSA. The CDR3 DNA reads as TGTGCCAGCAGCTTAGGGGTTGAAAAACTGTTTTTT. Translating gives CASSLGVEKLFF.

This clonotype was observed at least ten times. This chain connects TRBV9 to TRBJ1-2, with D perhaps matching TRBD1 (6 bases). With 0 bases removed from V and 2 bases from J, the gap between germline ends came to 14 bases. Germline CDR1 SGDLS, CDR2 YYNGEE. This CDR3 region has 16 residues. The chain's CDR3 is CASSVAAGGGNYGYTF. The CDR3 DNA reads as TGTGCCAGCAGCGTAGCTGCCGGGGGCGGAAACTATGGCTACACCTTC.

The V and J genes are TRBV29-1 and TRBJ2-3, with a possible D match to TRBD2 (6 bases). This CDR3 spans 14 amino acids. Germline loops: CDR1 SQVTM, CDR2 ANQGSEA. V was cut by 3 bases and J by 10 bases, with 20 bases left in between. CDR3 nucleotide sequence: TGCAGCGTTGAGGGGAGCAGGGAGGCGGATGCGCAGTATTTT. This encodes CSVEGSREADAQYF.

A few counts support this clonotype. The chain links TRBV28 to TRBJ2-1; 12 bases are shared with TRBD2. This CDR3 has 14 residues. Germline CDR1 reads MDHEN; CDR2 reads SYDVKM. The J segment lost 14 bases and the V segment lost 5 bases, leaving 10 bases of the junction unmatched. DNA of the CDR3: TGTGCCAGCAGTCTCATCCTAGCGGGAGGGCGCGAGTTCTTC. Encoded protein: CASSLILAGGREFF. The whole variable domain, remainder taken from reference TRBV28 and TRBJ2-1, is DVKVTQSSRYLVKRTGEKVFLECVQDMDHENMFWYRQDPGLGLRLIYFSYDVKMKEKGDIPEGYSVSREKKERFSLILESASTNQTSMYLCASSLILAGGREFFGPGTRLTVL.

The chain employs TRBV20-1 and TRBJ2-5; D is unresolved. Trimming stripped 0 bases from V and 7 bases from J, with 12 bases between. The germline V gene encodes CDR1 DFQATT and CDR2 SNEGSKA (reference sequence). The CDR3 is 13 amino acids. In DNA form, the CDR3 reads TGCAGTGCTAGAGATAGTCTGGTTGGGACCCAGTACTTC. The encoded protein is CSARDSLVGTQYF.

This clonotype was found a few times. The chain couples TRBV7-9 to TRBJ2-1; D may be TRBD2 (6 bases). From germline, CDR1 is SEHNR and CDR2 FQNEAQ (reference sequence). The CDR3 extends over 16 amino acids. V shed 4 bases and J shed 0 bases, with 13 bases lying between them. The CDR3 nucleotides are TGTGCCAGCAGCTCTGCGGGCGGGGCCTCCTACAATGAGCAGTTCTTC. Amino acid sequence: CASSSAGGASYNEQFF. The full variable domain, in which reference TRBV7-9 and TRBJ2-1 provide the parts outside the CDR3, is DTGVSQNPRHKITKRGQNVTFRCDPISEHNRLYWYRQTLGQGPEFLTYFQNEAQLEKSRLLSDRFSAERPKGSFSTLEIQRTEQGDSAMYLCASSSAGGASYNEQFFGPGTRLTVL.

The table lists this clonotype with a few counts. The V call is TRBV13, the J call TRBJ2-3; tentatively, D is TRBD2 (6 bases). The germline gives CDR1 PRHDT, CDR2 FYEKMQ (reference sequence). Trimming cost V 4 bases and J 3 bases, with 17 bases left between them. This CDR3 has 16 residues. The chain's CDR3 is CASSSVGGGGTDTQYF. For the CDR3, the DNA is TGTGCCAGCAGCTCCGTGGGAGGAGGTGGGACAGATACGCAGTATTTT.

In this sample, this clonotype turned up many times. The V gene is TRBV15, the J gene TRBJ2-7; no reliable D call. The length of the CDR3 is 15 residues. Germline CDR1 LNHNV, CDR2 YYDKDF (reference sequence). With 0 bases removed from V and 1 base from J, the gap between germline ends came to 10 bases. CDR3 sequence: CATSRDQVESYEQYF. The CDR3 DNA reads as TGTGCCACCAGCAGAGATCAAGTTGAGTCCTACGAGCAGTACTTC.